This note documents a single T cell receptor beta chain sequence. This sample is drawn from a study of T cells in Graves' hyperthyroidism and ophthalmopathy. Study-level background: Peripheral blood collection took place at initial diagnosis, before any treatment.

Stable disease denoted Graves' hyperthyroidism without ophthalmopathy progression within 18 months. Hyperthyroidism, newly diagnosed and lasting under 2 months, affected patients aged 18 to 65. Trimming removed 7 bases at V and 3 bases at J, with 13 bases between. This CDR3 is built from 14 residues. RNA transcripts yielded amplified TCR beta CDR3 regions. Researchers ran a first-round RT-PCR on the TCR CDR3 using the HTBI primer set. TCRdb used MiXCR to reprocess the multiplex PCR reads, holding one entry per CDR3 protein. The profile shows about 560,000 distinct CDR3 sequences, over 15% of them singletons.

The gene calls are TRBV12-3 or TRBV12-4 and TRBJ1-5; TRBD1 is a possible D gene (6 bases). Sequencing was done on a sample of blood. The clonotype originates from a woman aged 18-29 years with Graves' hyperthyroidism. The CDR3 spells CASNKQGVNQPQHF. The CDR3 nucleotides are TGTGCCAGCAATAAACAGGGCGTCAATCAGCCCCAGCATTTT.